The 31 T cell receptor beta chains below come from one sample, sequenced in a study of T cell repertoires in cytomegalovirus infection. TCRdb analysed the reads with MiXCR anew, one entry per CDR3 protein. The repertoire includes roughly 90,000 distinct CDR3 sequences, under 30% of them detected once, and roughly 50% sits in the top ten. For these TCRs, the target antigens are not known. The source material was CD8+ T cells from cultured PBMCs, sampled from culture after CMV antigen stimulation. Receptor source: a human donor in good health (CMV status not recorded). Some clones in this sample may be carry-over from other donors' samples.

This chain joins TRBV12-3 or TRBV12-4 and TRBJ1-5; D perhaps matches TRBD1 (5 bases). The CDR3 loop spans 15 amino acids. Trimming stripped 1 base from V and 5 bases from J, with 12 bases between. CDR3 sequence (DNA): TGTGCCAGCAGTTTAGAAGGGGTGCTGCATCAGCCCCAGCATTTT. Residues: CASSLEGVLHQPQHF.

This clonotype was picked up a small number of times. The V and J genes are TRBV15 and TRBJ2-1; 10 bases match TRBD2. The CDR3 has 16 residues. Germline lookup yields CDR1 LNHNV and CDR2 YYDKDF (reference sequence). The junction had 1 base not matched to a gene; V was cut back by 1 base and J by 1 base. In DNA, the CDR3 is TGTGCCACCAGCAGAGCACTAGCGGGGTCCTACAATGAGCAGTTCTTC. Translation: CATSRALAGSYNEQFF.

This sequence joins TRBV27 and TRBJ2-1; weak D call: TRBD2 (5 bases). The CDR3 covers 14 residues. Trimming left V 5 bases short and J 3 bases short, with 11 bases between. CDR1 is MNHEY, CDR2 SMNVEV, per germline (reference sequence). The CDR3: CASSPSGYYNEQFF. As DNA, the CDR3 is TGTGCCAGCAGTCCATCGGGGTACTACAATGAGCAGTTCTTC.

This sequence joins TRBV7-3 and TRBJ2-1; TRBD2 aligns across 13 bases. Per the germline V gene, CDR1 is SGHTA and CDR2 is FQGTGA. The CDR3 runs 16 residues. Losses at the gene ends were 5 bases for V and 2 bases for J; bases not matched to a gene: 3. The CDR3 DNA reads TGTGCCAGCAGCCGGGGACTAGCGGGACCCTACAATGAGCAGTTCTTC. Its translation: CASSRGLAGPYNEQFF.

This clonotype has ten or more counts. The DNA for the CDR3 is TGCAGTGCCCATCCCCCCGGACAGGGTACCTACGAGCAGTACTTC. Its protein product is CSAHPPGQGTYEQYF. The chain is built from TRBV20-1 and TRBJ2-7; 8 nucleotides line up with TRBD1. CDR1 is DFQATT and CDR2 is SNEGSKA in the germline V gene (reference sequence). The CDR3 runs to 15 residues. V lost 6 bases and J lost 2; bases outside the gene matches: 12.

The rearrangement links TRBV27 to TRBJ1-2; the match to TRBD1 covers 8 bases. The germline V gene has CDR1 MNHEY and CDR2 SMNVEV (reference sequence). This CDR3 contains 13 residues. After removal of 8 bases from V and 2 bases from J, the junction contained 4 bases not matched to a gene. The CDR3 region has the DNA TGTGCCAGCGGACAGGGCCCAAACTATGGCTACACCTTC. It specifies CASGQGPNYGYTF.

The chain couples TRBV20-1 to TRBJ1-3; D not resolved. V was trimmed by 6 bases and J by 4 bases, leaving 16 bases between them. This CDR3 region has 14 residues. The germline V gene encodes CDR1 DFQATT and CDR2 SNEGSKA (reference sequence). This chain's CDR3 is CSASIEQAGNTIYF. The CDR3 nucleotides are TGCAGTGCCAGCATAGAACAAGCCGGAAACACCATATATTTT.

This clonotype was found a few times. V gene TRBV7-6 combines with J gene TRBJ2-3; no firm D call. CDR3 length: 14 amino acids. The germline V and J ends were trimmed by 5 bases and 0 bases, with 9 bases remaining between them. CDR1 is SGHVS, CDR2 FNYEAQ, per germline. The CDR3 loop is CASSQQKSTDTQYF. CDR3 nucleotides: TGTGCCAGCAGCCAGCAGAAAAGCACAGATACGCAGTATTTT.

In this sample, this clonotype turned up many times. As DNA, the CDR3 is TGTGCCAGCAGCTTAGTCGCAGGGAAAGGTCAAGATACGCAGTATTTT. This sequence encodes CASSLVAGKGQDTQYF. The chain uses TRBV7-6 and TRBJ2-3, with TRBD1 as a possible D gene (5 bases). V lost 1 base and J 5 bases, leaving 16 bases between the germline ends. The CDR3 is made up of 16 amino acids. In germline, CDR1 is SGHVS, CDR2 FNYEAQ. Full variable domain (outside the CDR3, taken from reference TRBV7-6 and TRBJ2-3): GAGVSQSPRYKVTKRGQDVALRCDPISGHVSLYWYRQALGQGPEFLTYFNYEAQQDKSGLPNDRFSAERPEGSISTLTIQRTEQRDSAMYRCASSLVAGKGQDTQYFGPGTRLTVL.

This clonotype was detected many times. The DNA for the CDR3 is TGTGCCAGCAGTTACGGGACTAGCGCCTACGAGCAGTACTTC. Translated: CASSYGTSAYEQYF. The J gene is TRBJ2-7, the V gene TRBV6-6; 10 bases align to TRBD2. This CDR3 is built from 14 residues. The ends lost 2 bases at V and 2 bases at J; junction bases unmatched: 0. CDR1 is MNHNY and CDR2 is SVGAGI in the germline V gene (reference sequence).

This chain's CDR3 is CASSILMGQPQHF. Written as DNA, the CDR3 is TGTGCCAGCAGTATCCTTATGGGTCAGCCCCAGCATTTT. The chain recombines TRBV27 with TRBJ1-5, with D unresolved. Germline CDR1 and CDR2: MNHEY and SMNVEV (reference sequence). V was trimmed by 5 bases and J by 6 bases, leaving 11 bases between them. The length of the CDR3 is 13 residues.

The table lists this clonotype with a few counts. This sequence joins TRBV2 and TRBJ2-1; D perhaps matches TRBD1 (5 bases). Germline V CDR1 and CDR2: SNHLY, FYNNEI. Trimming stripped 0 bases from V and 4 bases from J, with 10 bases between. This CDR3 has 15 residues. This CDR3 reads CASSEAMGLYNEQFF. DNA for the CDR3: TGTGCCAGCAGTGAAGCGATGGGGCTGTACAATGAGCAGTTCTTC.

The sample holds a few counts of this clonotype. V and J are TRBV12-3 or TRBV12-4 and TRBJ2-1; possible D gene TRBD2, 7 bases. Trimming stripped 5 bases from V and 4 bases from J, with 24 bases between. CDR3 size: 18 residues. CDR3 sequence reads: CASSPPWGAGAIYNEQFF. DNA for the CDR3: TGTGCCAGCAGTCCGCCGTGGGGGGCGGGAGCGATATACAATGAGCAGTTCTTC.

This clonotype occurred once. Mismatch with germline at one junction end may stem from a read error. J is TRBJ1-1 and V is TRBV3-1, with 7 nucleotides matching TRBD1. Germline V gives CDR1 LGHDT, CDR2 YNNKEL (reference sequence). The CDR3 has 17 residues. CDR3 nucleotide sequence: TGTGTCAGCAGCCAAGTGGGTCAGGGGGTAATGAACACTGAAGCTTTCTTT. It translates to CVSSQVGQGVMNTEAFF.

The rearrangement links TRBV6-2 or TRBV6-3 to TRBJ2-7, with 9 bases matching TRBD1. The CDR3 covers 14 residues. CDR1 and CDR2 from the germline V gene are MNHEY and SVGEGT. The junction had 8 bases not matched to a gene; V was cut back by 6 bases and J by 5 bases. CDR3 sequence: CASRTGTGLNEQYF. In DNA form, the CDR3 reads TGTGCCAGCAGAACCGGGACAGGGCTAAACGAGCAGTACTTC.

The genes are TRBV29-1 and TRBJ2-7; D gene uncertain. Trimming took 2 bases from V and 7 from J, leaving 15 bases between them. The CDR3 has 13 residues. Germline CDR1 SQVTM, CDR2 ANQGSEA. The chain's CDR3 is CSVEKSDSREQYF. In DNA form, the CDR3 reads TGCAGCGTTGAAAAATCGGATTCGAGGGAGCAGTACTTC.

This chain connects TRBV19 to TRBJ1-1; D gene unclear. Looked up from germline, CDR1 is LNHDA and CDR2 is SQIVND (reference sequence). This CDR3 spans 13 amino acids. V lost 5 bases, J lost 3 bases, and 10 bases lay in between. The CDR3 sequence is CASSRTEYTEAFF. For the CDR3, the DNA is TGTGCCAGTAGTCGCACAGAGTACACTGAAGCTTTCTTT.

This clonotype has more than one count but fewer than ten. The CDR3 protein is CASSPAGGNTEAFF. In DNA form, the CDR3 reads TGTGCCAGCAGCCCCGCCGGGGGGAACACTGAAGCTTTCTTT. The chain has TRBV3-1 and TRBJ1-1; D may be TRBD1 (5 bases). Trimming cost V 4 bases and J 1 base, with 10 bases left between them. The CDR3 contains 14 residues. From germline, CDR1 is LGHDT and CDR2 YNNKEL (reference sequence).

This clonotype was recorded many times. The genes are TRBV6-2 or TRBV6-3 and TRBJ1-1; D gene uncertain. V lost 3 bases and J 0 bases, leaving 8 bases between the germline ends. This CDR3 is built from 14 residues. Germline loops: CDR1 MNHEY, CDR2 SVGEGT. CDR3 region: CASSYWAMNTEAFF. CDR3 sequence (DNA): TGTGCCAGCAGTTATTGGGCCATGAACACTGAAGCTTTCTTT.

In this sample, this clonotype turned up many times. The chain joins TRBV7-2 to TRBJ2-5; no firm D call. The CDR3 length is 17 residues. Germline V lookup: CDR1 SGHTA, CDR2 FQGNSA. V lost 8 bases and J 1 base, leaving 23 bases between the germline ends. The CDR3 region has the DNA TGTGCCAGCTCCCTCGGGCCCCCTCAGACCCCCCAAGAGACCCAGTACTTC. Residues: CASSLGPPQTPQETQYF.

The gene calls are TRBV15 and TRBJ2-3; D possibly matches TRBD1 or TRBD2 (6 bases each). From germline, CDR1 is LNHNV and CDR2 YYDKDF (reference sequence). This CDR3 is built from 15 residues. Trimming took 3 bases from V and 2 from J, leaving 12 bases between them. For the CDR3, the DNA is TGTGCCACCAGCAGGCCGGGGGACAACACAGATACGCAGTATTTT. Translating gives CATSRPGDNTDTQYF.

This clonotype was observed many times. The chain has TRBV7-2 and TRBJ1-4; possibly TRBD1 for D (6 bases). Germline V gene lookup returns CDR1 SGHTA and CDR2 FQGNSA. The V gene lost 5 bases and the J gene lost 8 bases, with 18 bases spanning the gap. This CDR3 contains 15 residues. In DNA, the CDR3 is TGTGCCAGCAGCCCACAGGGATCGCGGAGGGAAAAACTGTTTTTT. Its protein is CASSPQGSRREKLFF.

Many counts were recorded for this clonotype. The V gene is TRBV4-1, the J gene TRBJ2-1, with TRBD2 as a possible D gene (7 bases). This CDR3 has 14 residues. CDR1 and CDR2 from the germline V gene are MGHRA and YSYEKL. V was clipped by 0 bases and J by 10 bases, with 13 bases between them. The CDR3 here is CASSQEGRGDEQFF. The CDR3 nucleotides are TGCGCCAGCAGCCAAGAAGGGAGGGGGGACGAGCAGTTCTTC.

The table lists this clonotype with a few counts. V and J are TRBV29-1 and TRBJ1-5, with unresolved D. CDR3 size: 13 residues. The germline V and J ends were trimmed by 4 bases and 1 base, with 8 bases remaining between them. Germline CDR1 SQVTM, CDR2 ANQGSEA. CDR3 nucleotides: TGCAGCGTTGCGGTTGGCAGCAATCAGCCCCAGCATTTT. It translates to CSVAVGSNQPQHF.

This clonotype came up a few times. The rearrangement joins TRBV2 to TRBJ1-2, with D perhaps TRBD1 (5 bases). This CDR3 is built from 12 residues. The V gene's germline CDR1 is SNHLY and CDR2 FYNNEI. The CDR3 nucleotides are TGTGCTACGCCCGACAGATCCTATGGCTACACCTTC. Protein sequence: CATPDRSYGYTF. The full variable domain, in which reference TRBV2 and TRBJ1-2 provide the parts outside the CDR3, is EPEVTQTPSHQVTQMGQEVILRCVPISNHLYFYWYRQILGQKVEFLVSFYNNEISEKSEIFDDQFSVERPDGSNFTLKIRSTKLEDSAMYFCATPDRSYGYTFGSGTRLTVV.

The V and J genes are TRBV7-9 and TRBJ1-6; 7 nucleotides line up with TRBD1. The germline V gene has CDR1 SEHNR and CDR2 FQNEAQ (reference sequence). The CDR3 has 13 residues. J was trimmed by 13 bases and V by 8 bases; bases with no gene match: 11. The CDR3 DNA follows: TGTGCCAGCCGCAGGGGGGGGGAGTTGCCCCTCCACTTT. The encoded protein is CASRRGGELPLHF.

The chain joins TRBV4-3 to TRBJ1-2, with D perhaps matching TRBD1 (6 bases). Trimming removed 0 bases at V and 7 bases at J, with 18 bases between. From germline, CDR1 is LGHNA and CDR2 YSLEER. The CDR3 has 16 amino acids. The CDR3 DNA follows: TGCGCCAGCAGCCAAGAATCGGGGCCAGGCAGGGGTGGCTACACCTTC. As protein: CASSQESGPGRGGYTF.

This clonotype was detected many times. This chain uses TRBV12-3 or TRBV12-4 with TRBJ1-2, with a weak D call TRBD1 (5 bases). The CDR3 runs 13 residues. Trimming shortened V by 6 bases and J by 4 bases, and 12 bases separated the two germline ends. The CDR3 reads CASSPNRSYGYTF. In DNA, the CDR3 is TGTGCCAGCAGCCCTAACAGGTCCTATGGCTACACCTTC.

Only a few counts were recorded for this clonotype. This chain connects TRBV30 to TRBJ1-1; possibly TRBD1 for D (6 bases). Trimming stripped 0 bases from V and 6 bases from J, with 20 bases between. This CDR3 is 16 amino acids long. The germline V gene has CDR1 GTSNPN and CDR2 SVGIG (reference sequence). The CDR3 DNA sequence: TGTGCCTGGAGTGTAGCCGGCAGGGGAGATTTGGCTGAAGCTTTCTTT. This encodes CAWSVAGRGDLAEAFF. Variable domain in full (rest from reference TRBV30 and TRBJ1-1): SQTIHQWPATLVQPVGSPLSLECTVEGTSNPNLYWYRQAAGRGLQLLFYSVGIGQISSEVPQNLSASRPQDRQFILSSKKLLLSDSGFYLCAWSVAGRGDLAEAFFGQGTRLTVV.

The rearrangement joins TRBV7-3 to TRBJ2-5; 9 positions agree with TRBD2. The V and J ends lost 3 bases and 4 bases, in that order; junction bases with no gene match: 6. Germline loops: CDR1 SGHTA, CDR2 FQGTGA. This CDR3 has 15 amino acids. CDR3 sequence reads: CASSLGGGAGETQYF. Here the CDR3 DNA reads TGTGCCAGCAGCTTGGGCGGGGGGGCAGGAGAGACCCAGTACTTC.

CDR3 amino acids: CASSLAPGRDTEAFF. In nucleotides, the CDR3 is TGTGCCAGCAGCTTGGCTCCCGGGCGGGACACTGAAGCTTTCTTT. The chain links TRBV5-8 to TRBJ1-1, with D uncertain. V lost 0 bases to trimming and J lost 3 bases, with 12 bases between them. This CDR3 is 15 amino acids long. CDR1 SGHTS and CDR2 YDEGEE come from the germline V gene. Combining the CDR3 with reference TRBV5-8 and TRBJ1-1 gives the whole variable domain EAGVTQSPTHLIKTRGQQATLRCSPISGHTSVYWYQQALGLGLQFLLWYDEGEERNRGNFPPRFSGRQFPNYSSELNVNALELEDSALYLCASSLAPGRDTEAFFGQGTRLTVV.